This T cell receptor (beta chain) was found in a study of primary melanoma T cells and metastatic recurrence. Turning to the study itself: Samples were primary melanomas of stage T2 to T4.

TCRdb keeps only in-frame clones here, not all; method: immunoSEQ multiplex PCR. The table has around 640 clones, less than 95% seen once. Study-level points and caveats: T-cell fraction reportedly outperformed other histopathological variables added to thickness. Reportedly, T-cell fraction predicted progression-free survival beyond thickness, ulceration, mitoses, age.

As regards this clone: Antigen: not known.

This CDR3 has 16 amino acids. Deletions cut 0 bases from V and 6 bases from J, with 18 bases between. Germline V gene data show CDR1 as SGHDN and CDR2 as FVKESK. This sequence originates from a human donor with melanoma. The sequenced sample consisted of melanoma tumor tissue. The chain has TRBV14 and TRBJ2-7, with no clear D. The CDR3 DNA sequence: TGTGCCAGCAGCCAAGATCGCCACCTACCCAGGCCCGAGCAGTACTTC. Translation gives CASSQDRHLPRPEQYF.